This note documents a single T cell receptor beta chain sequence. This entry is derived from a study of blood T cells in healthy people across ages. CDR3 length: 12 residues. Deletions cut 7 bases from V and 4 bases from J, with 10 bases between. Germline CDR1 is SQVTM and CDR2 is ANQGSEA. Primers used in a second PCR of roughly 7 to 11 cycles were a sample-barcoded 5' primer and a J-beta primer mix. TCRdb ran MiXCR on the 5' RACE reads and lists one entry per CDR3 protein. The sample contains about 970,000 distinct CDR3 sequences, roughly 47% of which appear only once. The people who gave samples were healthy Caucasians from Russia, aged about 6 to 100.

Sequencing was performed on blood. V gene TRBV29-1 combines with J gene TRBJ1-4; D might be TRBD1 (5 bases). This TCR derives from a woman between 55 and 75 years old in good health. The CDR3 nucleotides are TGCAGCGCGGGGCAGTTTAATGAAAAACTGTTTTTT. This encodes CSAGQFNEKLFF.